This TCR beta chain was obtained from a study of shared clonotypes between healthy human individuals. Naive CD8 cells comprised CD45RO-negative, CCR7-positively selected cells, excluding terminally differentiated effector memory CD45RA+ cells. Sequencing was performed with immunoSEQ multiplex PCR; in TCRdb, only in-frame clones are kept and a portion is missing. The table records about 680,000 clones, under 95% of them present only once. CDR3 size: 11 residues. With 11 bases removed from V and 14 bases from J, the gap between germline ends came to 21 bases. CDR1 is WNHNN, CDR2 SYGVQD, per germline (reference sequence).

The chain carries TRBV10-1 and TRBJ1-1; tentatively, D is TRBD1 (6 bases). The sequencing input was naive CD8+ T cells sorted from blood. The receptor's source is a man aged 30 to 45 in good health. The CDR3, as DNA: TGCGCCGGAGAAACAGGGTTAAGTTCCTTCTTT. Translation gives CAGETGLSSFF.